The following is a T cell receptor (beta chain) sequence with its context. What it binds is not known. Researchers prepared the TCRbeta library using unique molecular identifiers, the study reports. TCRdb recomputed calls from the PCR reads with MiXCR, one row per CDR3 protein. The data contain about 310,000 distinct CDR3 sequences, around 25% of them singletons. The source of the sample is a study of T-cell reconstitution after alpha-beta-depleted transplantation in children. CDR3 size: 13 residues. Germline assignment: CDR1 SNHLY and CDR2 FYNNEI. The germline V and J ends were trimmed by 4 bases and 2 bases, with 9 bases remaining between them. The study's findings and limits: Several hundred graft clones that had expanded were reportedly the source of alpha-beta T cells about two months after transplant. Where some patients showed high TCRbeta diversity at day 60, it came from recipient T cells and thymic progenitors that had survived. The authors attributed T-cell counts and diversity one year after transplant mostly to newly produced T cells.

This rearrangement joins TRBV2 to TRBJ2-7, with D perhaps matching TRBD2 (5 bases). Specimen: PBMCs, mostly from graft donor cells, collected 180 days after TCRalphabeta/CD19-depleted stem cell transplant. This TCR was recovered from a male patient aged 10 to 17 who had a stem cell transplant for acute lymphoblastic leukemia, so the T cells may come from the graft donor. The CDR3 nucleotides are TGTGCCAGCAGTGTCGAACTAGCCTACGAGCAGTACTTC. Translating it yields CASSVELAYEQYF.